A selection of T cell receptor beta chains follows, all from one sample in a study of cytomegalovirus exposure and HLA in healthy donors. Produced via immunoSEQ multiplex PCR; TCRdb's table is partial and in-frame only. This sample yields 180,000 or so clones, of which 75% to 80% are seen a single time; roughly 6% belongs to the top ten. The sequencing input was PBMCs. All receptors come from a man between 40 and 49 years old in good health and CMV-seropositive. Each CDR3 is given with its conserved first and last residue. Each record gives: J gene, clone size, V gene, D gene, CDR3 DNA, CDR3 protein. A D gene is named only where the DNA matches it firmly. Size values are once, few and many counts, or a class for expanded clones, and some rows have none.

J: TRBJ2-1
size: -
V: TRBV2
D: -
DNA: TGTGCCAGCAGTGATTACGGGAGCTCCTACAATGAGCAGTTCTTC
CDR3: CASSDYGSSYNEQFF

J: TRBJ1-2
size: -
V: TRBV5-1
D: -
DNA: TGCGCCAGCAGCTTAGGGGCCGATGGCTACACCTTC
CDR3: CASSLGADGYTF

J: TRBJ2-4
size: once
V: TRBV10-1
D: TRBD2
DNA: TGCGCCAGCAGTGAGTCAAATAGCGGGAGAGGGGCCAAAAACATTCAGTACTTC
CDR3: CASSESNSGRGAKNIQYF

J: TRBJ2-3
size: -
V: TRBV5-1
D: -
DNA: TGCGCCAGCAGCTTGGACACAGGAGACACAGATACGCAGTATTTT
CDR3: CASSLDTGDTDTQYF

J: TRBJ2-6
size: -
V: TRBV13
D: -
DNA: TGTGCCAGCAGCCCCCCTGCGGGGGCCAACGTCCTGACTTTC
CDR3: CASSPPAGANVLTF

J: TRBJ2-3
size: -
V: TRBV6-6
D: -
DNA: TGTGCCAGCAGTTACGGGAGTCGTATAGATACGCAGTATTTT
CDR3: CASSYGSRIDTQYF

J: TRBJ1-2
size: -
V: TRBV10-3
D: TRBD1
DNA: TGTGCCATCAGAGGACAGGCCGACTATGGCTACACCTTC
CDR3: CAIRGQADYGYTF

J: TRBJ1-5
size: -
V: TRBV19
D: TRBD1
DNA: TGTGCCAGTAGTATCAACAGGGGGGCCAATCAGCCCCAGCATTTT
CDR3: CASSINRGANQPQHF

J: TRBJ2-6
size: -
V: TRBV19
D: -
DNA: TGTGCCAGTAGTTATCGGGTGTTGTCTGGGGCCAACGGCCTGACTTTC
CDR3: CASSYRVLSGANGLTF

J: TRBJ1-3
size: -
V: TRBV28
D: -
DNA: TGTGCCAGCAGTGAGACAGCGAGCTCTGGAAACACCATATATTTT
CDR3: CASSETASSGNTIYF

J: TRBJ2-1
size: -
V: TRBV27
D: TRBD1
DNA: TGTGCCAGCACCCATCGCCCGGGACAGGCTAGCTCCTACAATGAGCAGTTCTTC
CDR3: CASTHRPGQASSYNEQFF

J: TRBJ2-7
size: -
V: TRBV10-2
D: -
DNA: TGCGCCAGCAGTGATCTTGACTGGAAGGATGTCCACGAGCAGTACTTC
CDR3: CASSDLDWKDVHEQYF

J: TRBJ1-1
size: -
V: TRBV18
D: -
DNA: TGTGCCAGCTCACCGGCCGCGAGGGCTGGGCACACTGAAGCTTTCTTT
CDR3: CASSPAARAGHTEAFF

J: TRBJ2-1
size: few
V: TRBV12-5
D: TRBD2
DNA: TGTGCTAGTGGTCAACTAGCGGGAGGCCCCTACAATGAGCAGTTCTTC
CDR3: CASGQLAGGPYNEQFF

J: TRBJ2-1
size: -
V: TRBV7-9
D: TRBD2
DNA: TGTGCCAGCAACCACCCGGGACTAGCGGGAGGGGATGAGCAGTTCTTC
CDR3: CASNHPGLAGGDEQFF

J: TRBJ1-2
size: -
V: TRBV2
D: -
DNA: TGTGCCAGTCAACGGGACATAAACTATGGCTACACCTTC
CDR3: CASQRDINYGYTF

J: TRBJ1-1
size: few
V: TRBV5-6
D: -
DNA: TGTGCCAGCAGCTTTAATACTGAAGCTTTCTTT
CDR3: CASSFNTEAFF

J: TRBJ2-4
size: once
V: TRBV27
D: TRBD1
DNA: TGTGCCAGCAGACTGGGGACAGGGGGGACCAAAAACAGTCAGTACTTC
CDR3: CASRLGTGGTKNSQYF

J: TRBJ1-2
size: few
V: TRBV28
D: -
DNA: TGTGCCAGCAGTCCCCCATTAGGGACATCGAATGGCTACACCTTC
CDR3: CASSPPLGTSNGYTF

J: TRBJ2-7
size: -
V: TRBV27
D: -
DNA: TGTGCCAGCAGTCCGACAGGACCCCTTTACGAGCAGTACTTC
CDR3: CASSPTGPLYEQYF

J: TRBJ1-2
size: -
V: TRBV19
D: -
DNA: TGTGCCAGTAGTACGAGTCTGAGAAGGGGCATCTATGGCTACACCTTC
CDR3: CASSTSLRRGIYGYTF

J: TRBJ1-2
size: -
V: TRBV5-6
D: -
DNA: TGTGCCAGCAGCTTGGAGGAGGGATTCTATGGCTACACCTTC
CDR3: CASSLEEGFYGYTF

J: TRBJ2-7
size: -
V: TRBV30
D: TRBD1
DNA: TGTGCCTGTCGGGACAGGGGGCACTCCTACGAGCAGTACTTC
CDR3: CACRDRGHSYEQYF

J: TRBJ2-7
size: -
V: TRBV7-7
D: -
DNA: TGTGCCAGCAGCCGGACAGTCCTAAGCTCCTACGAGCAGTACTTC
CDR3: CASSRTVLSSYEQYF

J: TRBJ2-5
size: -
V: TRBV7-8
D: TRBD2
DNA: TGTGCCAGCAGCATACAACTAGCGGGGGTGGGAGAGACCCAGTACTTC
CDR3: CASSIQLAGVGETQYF

J: TRBJ1-6
size: -
V: TRBV2
D: -
DNA: TGTGCCAGCAGACCACAGGGAGATAATTCACCCCTCCACTTT
CDR3: CASRPQGDNSPLHF

J: TRBJ2-5
size: -
V: TRBV5-4
D: -
DNA: TGTGCCAGCAGCTTGGGGGGGCGCCAAGAGACCCAGTACTTC
CDR3: CASSLGGRQETQYF

J: TRBJ2-7
size: -
V: TRBV18
D: TRBD2
DNA: TGTGCCAGCTCACCACCGAGACTAGCGGGAGCCTACGAGCAGTACTTC
CDR3: CASSPPRLAGAYEQYF

J: TRBJ2-7
size: -
V: TRBV6-4
D: TRBD1
DNA: TGTGCCAGCAGGCGTACAGGGGGCATGGGTCGGTACTTC
CDR3: CASRRTGGMGRYF

J: TRBJ2-7
size: -
V: TRBV18
D: -
DNA: TGTGCCAGCTCACCAAGGGACATCTCCTACGAGCAGTACTTC
CDR3: CASSPRDISYEQYF

J: TRBJ1-1
size: -
V: TRBV28
D: -
DNA: TGTGCCAGCAGAGAGCCGACCGGGATTGAAGCTTTCTTT
CDR3: CASREPTGIEAFF

J: TRBJ1-4
size: -
V: TRBV19
D: -
DNA: TGTGCCAGTACGGATGAGGGTCAGAGGGAAAAACTGTTTTTT
CDR3: CASTDEGQREKLFF

J: TRBJ2-7
size: -
V: TRBV29-1
D: -
DNA: TGCAGCGCAGCTGGGCCGTCGGCCGAGCAGTACTTC
CDR3: CSAAGPSAEQYF

J: TRBJ1-3
size: -
V: TRBV7-8
D: -
DNA: TGTGCCAGCAGCCTCTCAGGTCCTGGAAACACCATATATTTT
CDR3: CASSLSGPGNTIYF

J: TRBJ2-7
size: -
V: TRBV5-1
D: -
DNA: TGCGCCAGCAGCCCCGCGGATTCCTACGAGCAGTACTTC
CDR3: CASSPADSYEQYF

J: TRBJ1-1
size: -
V: TRBV2
D: -
DNA: TGTGCCAGGCTCACCGACCCGGGTTTCTTT
CDR3: CARLTDPGFF

J: TRBJ2-3
size: -
V: TRBV30
D: TRBD1
DNA: TGTGCCTGGAGCCGTTCTCGACAGGGGGCTTTCCCAGATACGCAGTATTTT
CDR3: CAWSRSRQGAFPDTQYF

J: TRBJ1-2
size: -
V: TRBV29-1
D: -
DNA: TGCAGCGTGGTTGACAGGAGCTATGGCTACACCTTC
CDR3: CSVVDRSYGYTF

J: TRBJ1-3
size: -
V: TRBV28
D: -
DNA: TGTGCCAGCACCCAGGTGGGGGGCTCTGGAAACACCATATATTTT
CDR3: CASTQVGGSGNTIYF

J: TRBJ2-2
size: few
V: TRBV5-4
D: -
DNA: TGTGCCAGCAGCTTTGTCTTAGGAGAAAGCACCGGGGAGCTGTTTTTT
CDR3: CASSFVLGESTGELFF

J: TRBJ2-5
size: -
V: TRBV9
D: -
DNA: TGTGCCAGCAGCGTAGGCGGACAGCCACAAGAGACCCAGTACTTC
CDR3: CASSVGGQPQETQYF

J: TRBJ2-7
size: -
V: TRBV6-6
D: TRBD1
DNA: TGTGCCAGCAGGAGGGGACAGGGCCCTTCCTACGAGCAGTACTTC
CDR3: CASRRGQGPSYEQYF

J: TRBJ2-7
size: -
V: TRBV19
D: TRBD2
DNA: TGTGCCAGTAGAACTCTAGCGGGGCGGAGCTCCTACGAGCAGTACTTC
CDR3: CASRTLAGRSSYEQYF

J: TRBJ1-4
size: -
V: TRBV25-1
D: -
DNA: TGTGCCAGCAGTGAATTGCAGGGTTGGGAAAAACTGTTTTTT
CDR3: CASSELQGWEKLFF

J: TRBJ2-1
size: -
V: TRBV5-6
D: TRBD2
DNA: TGTGCCAGCAGTTTCCTTCGTAGCGGGCTCTACTCCTACAATGAGCAGTTCTTC
CDR3: CASSFLRSGLYSYNEQFF

J: TRBJ2-7
size: -
V: TRBV7-9
D: TRBD2
DNA: TGTGCCAGCAGCCCCCGCGGGAGCCTCTACGAGCAGTACTTC
CDR3: CASSPRGSLYEQYF

J: TRBJ1-2
size: -
V: TRBV28
D: -
DNA: TGTGCCAGCAGTTTAAGCCTTGCGGGGGTACATGGCTACACCTTC
CDR3: CASSLSLAGVHGYTF

J: TRBJ1-1
size: -
V: TRBV9
D: -
DNA: TGTGCCAGCACGAAGCCTGAAGCTTTCTTT
CDR3: CASTKPEAFF

J: TRBJ2-3
size: -
V: TRBV7-6
D: TRBD1
DNA: TGTGCCAGCAGCTTAGCACAGGGGGAAACAGATACGCAGTATTTT
CDR3: CASSLAQGETDTQYF

J: TRBJ2-6
size: few
V: TRBV29-1
D: TRBD1
DNA: TGCAGCACCCTTGGGCAGGACAGGGTATCGGGGGCCAACGTCCTGACTTTC
CDR3: CSTLGQDRVSGANVLTF

J: TRBJ2-1
size: -
V: TRBV29-1
D: TRBD1
DNA: TGCAGCGTTGAATCCATCCGGGACAGAAAAATCAATGAGCAGTTCTTC
CDR3: CSVESIRDRKINEQFF

J: TRBJ1-1
size: once
V: TRBV13
D: -
DNA: TGTGCCAGCAGCTCCCGGGAGAACACTGAAGCTTTCTTT
CDR3: CASSSRENTEAFF

J: TRBJ2-3
size: -
V: TRBV6-1
D: -
DNA: TGTGCCAGCAGTGAAGAAATAGAGGGTTTAGGAGATACGCAGTATTTT
CDR3: CASSEEIEGLGDTQYF

J: TRBJ1-3
size: once
V: TRBV5-3
D: TRBD1
DNA: TGTGCCAGAAGCAGGGACAGTCGTGTATCTGGAAACACCATATATTTT
CDR3: CARSRDSRVSGNTIYF

J: TRBJ2-1
size: few
V: TRBV10-1
D: -
DNA: TGCGCCAGCAGTGATTTCTCCGGTATCGGTAACTACAATGAGCAGTTCTTC
CDR3: CASSDFSGIGNYNEQFF

J: TRBJ2-3
size: -
V: TRBV29-1
D: TRBD1
DNA: TGCAGCGTTGAAACGGACAGGGGAGGCACAGATACGCAGTATTTT
CDR3: CSVETDRGGTDTQYF

J: TRBJ2-7
size: -
V: TRBV23-1
D: TRBD1
DNA: TGCGCCAGCAGTCAGACCGGGACAGGAGTTAATTACGAGCAGTACTTC
CDR3: CASSQTGTGVNYEQYF

J: TRBJ2-1
size: few
V: TRBV7-2
D: TRBD1
DNA: TGTGCCAGCAGCCAACAGGGGGTACTAATAGCTGAGCAGTTCTTC
CDR3: CASSQQGVLIAEQFF

J: TRBJ2-1
size: few
V: TRBV5-1
D: TRBD1
DNA: TGCGCCAGCAGCTCGACCACAGGGGGCAGCAATGAGCAGTTCTTC
CDR3: CASSSTTGGSNEQFF

J: TRBJ2-1
size: few
V: TRBV6-4
D: TRBD2
DNA: TGTGCCAGCAGTGAGCGGGAGTACAATGAGCAGTTCTTC
CDR3: CASSEREYNEQFF